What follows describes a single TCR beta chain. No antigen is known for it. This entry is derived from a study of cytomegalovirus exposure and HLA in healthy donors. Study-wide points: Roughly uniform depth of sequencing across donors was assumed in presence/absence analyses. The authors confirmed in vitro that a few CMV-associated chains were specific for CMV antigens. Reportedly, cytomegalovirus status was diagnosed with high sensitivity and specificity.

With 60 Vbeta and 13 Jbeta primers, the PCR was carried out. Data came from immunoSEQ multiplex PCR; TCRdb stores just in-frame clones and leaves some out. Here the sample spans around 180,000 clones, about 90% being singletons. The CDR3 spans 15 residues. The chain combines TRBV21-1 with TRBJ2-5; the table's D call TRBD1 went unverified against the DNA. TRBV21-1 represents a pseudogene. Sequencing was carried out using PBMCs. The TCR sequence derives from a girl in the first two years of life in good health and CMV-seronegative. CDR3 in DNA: TGTGCCAGCAGCGGCCGGGACAGGTACCAAGAGACCCAGTACTTC. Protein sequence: CASSGRDRYQETQYF.